Following are 5 T cell receptor beta chains from one sample sequenced in a study of CD8 T cells in ankylosing spondylitis. TCRdb re-analysed the 5' RACE reads in MiXCR, keeping a single row per CDR3 protein. The sample includes approximately 9,400 distinct CDR3 sequences, roughly 3.9% of them seen just once. Sequencing was performed on blood, either unsorted or a sorted T cell fraction (not recorded which). The origin of the receptors is a female donor with ankylosing spondylitis or in good health (not recorded which).

There are many counts of this clonotype. The chain joins TRBV9 to TRBJ1-1; 7 bases line up with TRBD1. The CDR3 loop spans 14 amino acids. The trim removed 6 bases at V and 4 bases at J, leaving 9 bases unmatched. CDR1 SGDLS and CDR2 YYNGEE come from the germline V gene. Here the CDR3 reads CASNRQGGGTEAFF. The CDR3 nucleotides are TGTGCCAGCAACCGACAGGGTGGCGGCACTGAAGCTTTCTTT.

V is TRBV9 and J is TRBJ2-1, with TRBD1 matching 7 bases. The CDR3 runs to 16 residues. Germline V gene lookup returns CDR1 SGDLS and CDR2 YYNGEE. V was clipped by 3 bases and J by 2 bases; unmatched bases: 8. In DNA form, the CDR3 reads TGTGCCAGCAGCGGGTCTCCAGGGGGAACCTACAATGAGCAGTTCTTC. Its translation is CASSGSPGGTYNEQFF.

By share of the sample, this clonotype is medium-sized. The J gene is TRBJ2-1, the V gene TRBV9, with 9 bases lining up with TRBD1. Germline V gene lookup returns CDR1 SGDLS and CDR2 YYNGEE. The CDR3 runs to 17 residues. Trimming cost V 4 bases and J 3 bases; bases outside gene matches: 11. CDR3 nucleotides: TGTGCCAGCAGCCCTATGCCGGGACAGGGAAACTACAATGAGCAGTTCTTC. Protein sequence: CASSPMPGQGNYNEQFF.

This clonotype was recorded many times. V usage is TRBV9 and J usage is TRBJ2-7; 9 nucleotides line up with TRBD1. The CDR3 length is 14 residues. J lost 3 bases, V lost 3 bases, and 4 bases had no gene match. CDR1 SGDLS and CDR2 YYNGEE come from the germline V gene. CDR3 in DNA: TGTGCCAGCAGCGCGGGACAGGGCAACTACGAGCAGTACTTC. Translated: CASSAGQGNYEQYF.

By share, this clonotype counts as medium-sized (0.01 to 0.1%). The chain uses TRBV9 and TRBJ1-6; D possibly corresponds to TRBD1 (5 bases). CDR3 size: 18 residues. Per germline, CDR1 SGDLS and CDR2 YYNGEE. Trimming took 3 bases from V and 7 from J, leaving 23 bases between them. In nucleotides, the CDR3 is TGTGCCAGCAGCGCCGGGGGACGGGCAGGAGGGAGAAATTCACCCCTCCACTTT. Amino acid sequence: CASSAGGRAGGRNSPLHF. The full variable domain, rest sourced from reference TRBV9 and TRBJ1-6, is DSGVTQTPKHLITATGQRVTLRCSPRSGDLSVYWYQQSLDQGLQFLIQYYNGEERAKGNILERFSAQQFPDLHSELNLSSLELGDSALYFCASSAGGRAGGRNSPLHFGNGTRLTVT.